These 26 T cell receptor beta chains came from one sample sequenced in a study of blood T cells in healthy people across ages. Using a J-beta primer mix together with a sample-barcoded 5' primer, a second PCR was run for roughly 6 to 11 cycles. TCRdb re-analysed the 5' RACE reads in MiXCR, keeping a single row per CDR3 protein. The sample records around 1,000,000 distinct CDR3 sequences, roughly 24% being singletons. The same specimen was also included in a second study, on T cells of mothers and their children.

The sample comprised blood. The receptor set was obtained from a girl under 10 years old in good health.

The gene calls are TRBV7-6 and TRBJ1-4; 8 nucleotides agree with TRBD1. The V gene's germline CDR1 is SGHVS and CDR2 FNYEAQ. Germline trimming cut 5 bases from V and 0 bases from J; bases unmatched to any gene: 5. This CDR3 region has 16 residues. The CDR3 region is CASSPTGGSTNEKLFF. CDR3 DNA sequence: TGTGCCAGCAGCCCAACAGGGGGGTCAACTAATGAAAAACTGTTTTTT.

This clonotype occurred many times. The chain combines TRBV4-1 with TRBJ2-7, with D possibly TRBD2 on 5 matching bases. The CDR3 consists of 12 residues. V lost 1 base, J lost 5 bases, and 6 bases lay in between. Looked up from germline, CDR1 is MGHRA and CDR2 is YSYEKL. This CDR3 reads CASSQVGNEQYF. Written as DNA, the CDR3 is TGCGCCAGCAGCCAAGTCGGGAACGAGCAGTACTTC.

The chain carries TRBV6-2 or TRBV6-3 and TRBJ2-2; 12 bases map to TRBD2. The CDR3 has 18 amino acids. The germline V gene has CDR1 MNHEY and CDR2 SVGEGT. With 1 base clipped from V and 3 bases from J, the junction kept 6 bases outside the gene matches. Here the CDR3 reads CASSYYSRLAGDTGELFF. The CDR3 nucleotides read TGTGCCAGCAGTTACTACTCGCGACTAGCGGGGGACACCGGGGAGCTGTTTTTT.

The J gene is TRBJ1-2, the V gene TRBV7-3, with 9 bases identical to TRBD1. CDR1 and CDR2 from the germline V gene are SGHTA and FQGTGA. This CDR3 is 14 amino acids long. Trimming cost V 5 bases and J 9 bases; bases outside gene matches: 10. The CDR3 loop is CASSPDRGGYRYTF. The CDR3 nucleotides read TGTGCCAGCAGCCCGGACAGGGGAGGTTACCGCTACACCTTC.

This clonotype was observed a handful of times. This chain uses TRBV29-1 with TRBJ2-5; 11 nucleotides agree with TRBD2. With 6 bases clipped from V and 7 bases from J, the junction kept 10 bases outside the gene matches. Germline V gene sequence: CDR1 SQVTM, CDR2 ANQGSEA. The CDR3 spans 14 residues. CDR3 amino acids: CSVDTGTSGSTQYF. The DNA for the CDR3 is TGCAGCGTAGATACCGGGACTAGCGGATCGACCCAGTACTTC.

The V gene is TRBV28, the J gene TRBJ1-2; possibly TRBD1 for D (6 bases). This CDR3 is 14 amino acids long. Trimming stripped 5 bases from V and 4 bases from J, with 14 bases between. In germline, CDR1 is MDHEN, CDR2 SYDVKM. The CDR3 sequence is CASSPPGTPYGYTF. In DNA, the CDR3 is TGTGCCAGCAGTCCACCCGGGACACCCTATGGCTACACCTTC.

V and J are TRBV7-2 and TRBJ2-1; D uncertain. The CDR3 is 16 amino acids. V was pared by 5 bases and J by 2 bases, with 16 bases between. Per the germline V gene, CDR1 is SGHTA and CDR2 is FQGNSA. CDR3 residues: CASSPDPFPTYNEQFF. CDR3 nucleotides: TGTGCCAGCAGCCCCGACCCCTTCCCCACCTACAATGAGCAGTTCTTC.

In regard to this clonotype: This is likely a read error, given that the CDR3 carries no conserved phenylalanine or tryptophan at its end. Here the CDR3 reads CASSEAPTGGRGDEQFL. In DNA form, the CDR3 reads TGTGCCAGCAGTGAAGCGCCTACTGGCGGGAGGGGGGATGAGCAGTTCCTC. The chain combines TRBV6-1 with TRBJ2-1; TRBD2 aligns across 9 bases. Trimming at V came to 0 bases and at J to 8 bases, leaving 11 bases not matched to a gene. CDR1 MNHNS and CDR2 SASEGT come from the germline V gene. CDR3 length: 17 residues.

The CDR3 region is CASRTGGPTYNEQFF. The CDR3 nucleotides read TGTGCCAGCAGAACCGGGGGTCCCACCTACAATGAGCAGTTCTTC. The chain employs TRBV28 and TRBJ2-1; a weak D match, TRBD2 (6 bases). The V end was cut by 6 bases, the J end by 2 bases, with 14 bases between. CDR3 size: 15 residues. Germline V gives CDR1 MDHEN, CDR2 SYDVKM.

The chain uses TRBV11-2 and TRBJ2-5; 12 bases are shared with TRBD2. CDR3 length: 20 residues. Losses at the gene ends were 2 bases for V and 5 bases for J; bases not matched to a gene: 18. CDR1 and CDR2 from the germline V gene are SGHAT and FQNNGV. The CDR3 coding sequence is TGTGCCAGCAGCTTAAGGCGGCTAGCGGGGGGGCCCGAGCTTTCGGAGACCCAGTACTTC. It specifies CASSLRRLAGGPELSETQYF.

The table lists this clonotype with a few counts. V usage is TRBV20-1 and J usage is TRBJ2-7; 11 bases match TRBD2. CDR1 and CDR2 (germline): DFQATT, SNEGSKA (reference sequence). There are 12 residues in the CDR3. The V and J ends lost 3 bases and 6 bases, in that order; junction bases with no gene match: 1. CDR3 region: CSARTSGIEQYF. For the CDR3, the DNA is TGCAGTGCTAGGACTAGCGGGATCGAGCAGTACTTC.

DNA of the CDR3: TGCAGTGCCATAGCGGGGGATTCCTACAATGAGCAGTTCTTC. It codes for CSAIAGDSYNEQFF. This chain uses TRBV20-1 with TRBJ2-1; 9 bases agree with TRBD2. The CDR3 loop spans 14 amino acids. In germline, CDR1 is DFQATT, CDR2 SNEGSKA (reference sequence). V lost 6 bases and J lost 1; bases outside the gene matches: 4.

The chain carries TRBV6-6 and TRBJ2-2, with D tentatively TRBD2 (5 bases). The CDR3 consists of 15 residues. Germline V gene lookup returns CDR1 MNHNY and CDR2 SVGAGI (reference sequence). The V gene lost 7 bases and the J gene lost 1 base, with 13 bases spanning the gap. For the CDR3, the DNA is TGTGCCAGCAATTCTGAGCGGCAGAACACCGGGGAGCTGTTTTTT. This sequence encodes CASNSERQNTGELFF.

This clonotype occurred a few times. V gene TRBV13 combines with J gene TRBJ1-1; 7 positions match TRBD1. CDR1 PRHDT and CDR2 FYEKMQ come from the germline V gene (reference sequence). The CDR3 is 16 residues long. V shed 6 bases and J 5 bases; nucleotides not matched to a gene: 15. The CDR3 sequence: CASSFQLGQVGTEAFF. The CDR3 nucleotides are TGTGCCAGCAGTTTCCAACTAGGACAGGTGGGAACTGAAGCTTTCTTT.

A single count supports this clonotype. The CDR3 loop is CASRSAPVYEQYF. Written as DNA, the CDR3 is TGTGCCAGCAGGTCTGCGCCAGTCTACGAGCAGTACTTC. This chain connects TRBV28 to TRBJ2-7; no clear D gene. CDR1 and CDR2 (germline): MDHEN, SYDVKM. V was cut by 6 bases and J by 3 bases, with 12 bases left in between. The CDR3 runs 13 residues.

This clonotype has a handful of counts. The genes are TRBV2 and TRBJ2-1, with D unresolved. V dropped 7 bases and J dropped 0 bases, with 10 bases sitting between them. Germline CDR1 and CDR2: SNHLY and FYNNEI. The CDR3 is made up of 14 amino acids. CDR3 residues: CASIPGPSYNEQFF. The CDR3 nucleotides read TGTGCCAGCATTCCGGGCCCCTCCTACAATGAGCAGTTCTTC.

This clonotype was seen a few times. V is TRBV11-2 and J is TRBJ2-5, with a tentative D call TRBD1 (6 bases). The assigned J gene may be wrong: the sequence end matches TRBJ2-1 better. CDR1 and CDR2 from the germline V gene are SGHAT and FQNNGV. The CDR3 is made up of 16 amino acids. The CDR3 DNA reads TGTGCCAGCAGCTCCGCGACAGGTGGTTGGGGGAATGAGCAGTTCTTC. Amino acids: CASSSATGGWGNEQFF.

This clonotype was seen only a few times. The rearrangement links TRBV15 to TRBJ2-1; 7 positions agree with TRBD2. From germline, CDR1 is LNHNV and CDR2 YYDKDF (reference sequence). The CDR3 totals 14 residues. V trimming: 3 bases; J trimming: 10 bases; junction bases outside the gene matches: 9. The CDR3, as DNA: TGTGCCACCAGCAGCGGCAGACTGGGACTAGAGCAGTTCTTC. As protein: CATSSGRLGLEQFF.

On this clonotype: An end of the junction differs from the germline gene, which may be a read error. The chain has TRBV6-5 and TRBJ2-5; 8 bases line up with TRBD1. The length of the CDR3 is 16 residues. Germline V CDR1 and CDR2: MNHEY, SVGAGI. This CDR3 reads CASSYGPGQVGETQYF. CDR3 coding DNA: TGCGCCAGCAGTTACGGCCCGGGACAGGTCGGGGAGACCCAGTACTTC.

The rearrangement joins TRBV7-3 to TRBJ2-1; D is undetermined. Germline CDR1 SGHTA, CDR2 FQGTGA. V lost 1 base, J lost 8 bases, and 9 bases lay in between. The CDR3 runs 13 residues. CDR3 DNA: TGTGCCAGCAGCTTAATGTTCGACCATGAGCAGTTCTTC. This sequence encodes CASSLMFDHEQFF.

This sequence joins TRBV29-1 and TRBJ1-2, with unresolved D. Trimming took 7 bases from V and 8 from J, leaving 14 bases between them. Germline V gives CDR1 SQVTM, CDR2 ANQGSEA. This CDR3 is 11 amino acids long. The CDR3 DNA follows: TGCAGCGCCGAGGCCGGCGGGGGCTACACCTTC. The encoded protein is CSAEAGGGYTF.

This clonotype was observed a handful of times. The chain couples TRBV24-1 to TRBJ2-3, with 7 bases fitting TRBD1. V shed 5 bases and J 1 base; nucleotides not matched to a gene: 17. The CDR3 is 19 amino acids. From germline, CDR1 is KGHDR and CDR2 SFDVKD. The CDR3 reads CATSGFHHRTGSGTDTQYF. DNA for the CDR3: TGTGCCACCAGTGGCTTCCACCACAGGACAGGATCGGGCACAGATACGCAGTATTTT.

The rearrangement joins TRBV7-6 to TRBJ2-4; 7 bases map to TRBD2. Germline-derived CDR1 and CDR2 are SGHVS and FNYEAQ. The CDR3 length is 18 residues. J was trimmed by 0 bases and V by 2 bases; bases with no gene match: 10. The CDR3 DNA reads TGTGCCAGCAGCTTATCCCTGGCTAGCGGACTAGCCAAAAACATTCAGTACTTC. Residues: CASSLSLASGLAKNIQYF.

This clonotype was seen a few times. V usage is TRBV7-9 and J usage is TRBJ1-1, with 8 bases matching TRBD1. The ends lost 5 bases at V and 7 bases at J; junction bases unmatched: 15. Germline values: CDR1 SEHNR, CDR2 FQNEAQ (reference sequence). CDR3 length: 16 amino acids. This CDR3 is CASSAGTGPPYDEAFF. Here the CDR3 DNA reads TGTGCCAGCAGCGCCGGGACAGGACCCCCTTACGATGAAGCTTTCTTT.

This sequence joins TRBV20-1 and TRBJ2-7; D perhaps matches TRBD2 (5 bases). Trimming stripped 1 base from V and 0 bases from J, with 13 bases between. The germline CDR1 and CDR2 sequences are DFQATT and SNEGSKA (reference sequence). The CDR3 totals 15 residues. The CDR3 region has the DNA TGCAGTGCTAGAGGCTTAGGACTTTACTCCTACGAGCAGTACTTC. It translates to CSARGLGLYSYEQYF.

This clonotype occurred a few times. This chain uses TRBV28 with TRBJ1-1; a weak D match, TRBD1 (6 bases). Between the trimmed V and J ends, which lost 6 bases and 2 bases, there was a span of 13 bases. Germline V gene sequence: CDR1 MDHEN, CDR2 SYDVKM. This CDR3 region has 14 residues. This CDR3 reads CASSFSRGNTEAFF. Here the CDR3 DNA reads TGTGCCAGCAGCTTCTCCAGGGGTAACACTGAAGCTTTCTTT.